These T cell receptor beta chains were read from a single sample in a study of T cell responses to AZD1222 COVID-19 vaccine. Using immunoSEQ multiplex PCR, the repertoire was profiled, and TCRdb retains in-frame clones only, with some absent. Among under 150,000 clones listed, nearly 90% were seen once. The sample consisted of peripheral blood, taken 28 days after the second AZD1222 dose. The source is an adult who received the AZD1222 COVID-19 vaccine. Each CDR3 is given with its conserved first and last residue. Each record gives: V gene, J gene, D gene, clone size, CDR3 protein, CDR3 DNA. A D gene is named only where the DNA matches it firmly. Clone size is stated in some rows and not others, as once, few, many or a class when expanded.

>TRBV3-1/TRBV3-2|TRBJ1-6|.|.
CASSLDGLNSPLHF
TGTGCCAGCAGCCTCGACGGACTAAATTCACCCCTCCACTTT
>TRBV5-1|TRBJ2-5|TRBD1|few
CASRADRESQETQYF
TGCGCCAGCAGGGCGGACAGGGAAAGTCAAGAGACCCAGTACTTC
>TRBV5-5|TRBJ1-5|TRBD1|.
CASSTGQDYSNQPQHF
TGTGCCAGCAGCACGGGACAGGATTATAGCAATCAGCCCCAGCATTTT
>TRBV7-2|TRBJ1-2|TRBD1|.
CASSYSLGQVYGYTF
TGTGCCAGCAGCTACTCCCTGGGACAGGTCTATGGCTACACCTTC
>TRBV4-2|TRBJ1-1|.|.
CASSPQDRNTEAFF
TGTGCCAGCAGCCCCCAGGACAGGAACACTGAAGCTTTCTTT
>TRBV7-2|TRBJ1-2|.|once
CASSTGTEYGYTF
TGTGCCAGCAGCACCGGGACGGAATATGGCTACACCTTC
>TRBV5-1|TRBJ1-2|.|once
CASSVGGGRLLGYTF
TGCGCCAGCAGCGTCGGCGGGGGGCGCCTTCTTGGCTACACCTTC
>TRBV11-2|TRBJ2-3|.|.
CASSTGPEDTQYF
TGTGCCAGCAGCACGGGACCCGAGGATACGCAGTATTTT
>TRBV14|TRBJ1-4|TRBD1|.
CASSARTGGEKLFF
TGTGCCAGCAGCGCAAGGACAGGGGGTGAAAAACTGTTTTTT
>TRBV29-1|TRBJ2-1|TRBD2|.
CSVARQRDHLYNEQFF
TGCAGCGTCGCTCGCCAGCGGGATCATCTCTACAATGAGCAGTTCTTC
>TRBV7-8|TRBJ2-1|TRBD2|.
CASSLGGLARNEQFF
TGTGCCAGCAGCTTAGGGGGACTAGCGAGAAATGAGCAGTTCTTC
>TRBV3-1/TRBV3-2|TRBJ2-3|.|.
CASSPSGGADTQYF
TGTGCCAGCAGCCCGAGCGGAGGAGCAGATACGCAGTATTTT
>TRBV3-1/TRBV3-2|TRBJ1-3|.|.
CASSQGTRGGNTIYF
TGTGCCAGCAGCCAAGGGACTCGCGGGGGAAACACCATATATTTT
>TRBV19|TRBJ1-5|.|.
CASSIGLKEPQHF
TGTGCCAGTAGTATCGGGCTGAAGGAGCCCCAGCATTTT